This passage covers 27 T cell receptor beta chains from one sample sequenced in a study of immune heterogeneity within non-small cell lung tumors. At around 600 ng per sample, bulk tumor genomic DNA provided the template. Surgical sampling yielded several biopsies per primary tumor (spaced far apart). Before undergoing curative surgery, patients had newly diagnosed non-small cell lung cancer that was untreated. With 32 V and 13 J primers, multiplex PCR amplified the TCR beta CDR3. TCRdb processed the multiplex PCR reads anew with MiXCR; each CDR3 protein has one entry. The sample consists of more than 4,000 distinct CDR3 sequences, 20% to 25% of them appearing once. The sample comprised lung tumor tissue. Receptor source: a man in his sixties with non-small cell lung cancer.

This sequence joins TRBV12-3 or TRBV12-4 and TRBJ2-5, with D possibly being TRBD2 (6 bases). V was pared by 5 bases and J by 4 bases, with 17 bases between. The CDR3 covers 15 residues. CDR3 nucleotides: TGTGCCAGCAGTCCCCCATTGGCGGGAAGAGAGACCCAGTACTTC. Translated, it gives CASSPPLAGRETQYF.

The chain has TRBV2 and TRBJ1-4; D perhaps matches TRBD1 (5 bases). V dropped 8 bases and J dropped 8 bases, with 15 bases sitting between them. The germline CDR1 and CDR2 sequences are SNHLY and FYNNEI. The CDR3 has 13 amino acids. This chain's CDR3 is CASSGGGREKLFF. Here the CDR3 DNA reads TGTGCCAGCTCCGGTGGGGGTCGGGAAAAACTGTTTTTT. Full variable domain (remainder filled in from reference TRBV2 and TRBJ1-4): EPEVTQTPSHQVTQMGQEVILRCVPISNHLYFYWYRQILGQKVEFLVSFYNNEISEKSEIFDDQFSVERPDGSNFTLKIRSTKLEDSAMYFCASSGGGREKLFFGSGTQLSVL.

A few counts support this clonotype. One junction end does not reproduce the germline sequence, and a read error may be involved. The V call is TRBV20-1, the J call TRBJ1-2; 10 nucleotides align to TRBD1. Germline CDR1 is DFQATT and CDR2 is SNEGSKA (reference sequence). The CDR3 loop spans 13 amino acids. The CDR3 region has the DNA TGCAGTTCTAGGACAGGGGGGGACTATGGCTACACCTTC. It codes for CSSRTGGDYGYTF.

Points on this clonotype: One end of the junction varies from germline; a read error may be responsible. V gene TRBV7-7 combines with J gene TRBJ1-1; D gene unclear. CDR1 SSHAT and CDR2 FNYEAQ come from the germline V gene (reference sequence). The CDR3 contains 13 residues. The CDR3 sequence is CASSRTEVTEAFF. In nucleotides, the CDR3 is TGTGCTAGCAGCCGCACAGAGGTTACTGAAGCTTTCTTT.

This clonotype is labeled as medium-sized (0.01 to 0.1%). J is TRBJ2-7 and V is TRBV28; D is undetermined. Between the trimmed V and J ends, which lost 6 bases and 2 bases, there was a span of 8 bases. CDR1 and CDR2 (germline): MDHEN, SYDVKM. The CDR3 loop spans 12 amino acids. CDR3 residues: CASRDGTYEQYF. The CDR3 coding sequence is TGTGCCAGCAGGGACGGAACCTACGAGCAGTACTTC.

This chain links TRBV16 with TRBJ2-3; D uncertain. The V end lost 4 bases, the J end lost 0 bases, and 11 bases lay between the germline ends. Germline assignment: CDR1 KGHSY and CDR2 FQNENV. This CDR3 is 15 amino acids long. The CDR3 is CASSLRGPSTDTQYF. The DNA of the CDR3 is TGTGCCAGCAGCCTTCGTGGGCCCAGCACAGATACGCAGTATTTT.

V is TRBV20-1 and J is TRBJ2-2; D is unclear. The CDR3 spans 12 residues. Germline V CDR1 and CDR2: DFQATT, SNEGSKA (reference sequence). V lost 3 bases and J lost 3, with 5 bases in between. The chain's CDR3 is CSARPDTGELFF. The CDR3 DNA reads as TGCAGTGCTAGGCCCGACACCGGGGAGCTGTTTTTT.

This chain links TRBV7-9 with TRBJ2-5, with D unresolved. This CDR3 comprises 11 residues. The V end lost 2 bases, the J end lost 4 bases, and 2 bases lay between the germline ends. The germline gives CDR1 SEHNR, CDR2 FQNEAQ (reference sequence). CDR3 nucleotides: TGTGCCAGCAGCTTATCAGAGACCCAGTACTTC. Translating gives CASSLSETQYF.

This clonotype occurred a few times. The chain couples TRBV2 to TRBJ2-3, with TRBD2 matching 9 bases. The V gene end was trimmed by 6 bases and the J gene end by 1 base; junction bases not matched to a gene: 5. The CDR3 totals 15 residues. The germline V gene encodes CDR1 SNHLY and CDR2 FYNNEI. CDR3 loop: CASRKREAGTDTQYF. Written as DNA, the CDR3 is TGTGCCAGCAGAAAGCGGGAGGCGGGCACAGATACGCAGTATTTT.

Relative to its sample, this clonotype is medium-sized. The chain couples TRBV20-1 to TRBJ2-7; the match to TRBD2 covers 13 bases. The CDR3 contains 15 residues. CDR1 is DFQATT, CDR2 SNEGSKA, per germline (reference sequence). The V and J ends lost 5 bases and 4 bases, in that order; junction bases with no gene match: 8. CDR3 DNA sequence: TGCAGTGCTCGCGGCATGACTAGCGGGAGGTACGAGCAGTACTTC. It encodes CSARGMTSGRYEQYF.

The chain employs TRBV5-1 and TRBJ2-7; 8 bases are shared with TRBD1. From germline, CDR1 is SGHRS and CDR2 YFSETQ. CDR3 length equals 14 residues. The ends lost 0 bases at V and 3 bases at J; junction bases unmatched: 2. CDR3 region: CASSLVGTGYEQYF. CDR3 DNA: TGCGCCAGCAGCTTGGTGGGGACAGGCTACGAGCAGTACTTC.

The sample holds a few counts of this clonotype. This chain links TRBV29-1 with TRBJ1-6; 7 nucleotides line up with TRBD1. Germline V gene lookup returns CDR1 SQVTM and CDR2 ANQGSEA. This CDR3 is 13 amino acids long. V shed 6 bases, J shed 8 bases, and the junction held 7 bases outside the gene matches. The CDR3 sequence: CSVRDRDDSPLHF. CDR3 coding DNA: TGCAGCGTCCGAGACAGGGATGATTCACCCCTCCACTTT.

The chain joins TRBV14 to TRBJ2-4; D remains ambiguous. The V end was cut by 0 bases, the J end by 0 bases, with 15 bases between. CDR1 is SGHDN and CDR2 is FVKESK in the germline V gene. The CDR3 is 18 residues long. The CDR3 bases are TGTGCCAGCAGCCAAGAAGGTTGGCGCGATCTAGCCAAAAACATTCAGTACTTC. Translating it yields CASSQEGWRDLAKNIQYF.

By frequency in the sample, this clonotype is medium-sized. The rearrangement uses TRBV20-1 and TRBJ2-1, with a weak D call TRBD1 (5 bases). With 1 base removed from V and 6 bases from J, the gap between germline ends came to 10 bases. Germline CDR1 and CDR2: DFQATT and SNEGSKA (reference sequence). CDR3 length: 13 residues. CDR3 sequence reads: CSARVMGLNEQFF. CDR3 nucleotide sequence: TGCAGTGCTAGAGTGATGGGGCTCAATGAGCAGTTCTTC.

Details on this clonotype: This is likely a read error, given that the CDR3 carries no conserved phenylalanine or tryptophan at its end. The DNA is left out, because the CDR3 cannot be placed on it with certainty; the CDR3 is given as TCRdb lists it. The CDR3 is CAWSVTADGPYEQYFGP. The J gene is TRBJ2-3, the V gene TRBV30; the table's TRBD1 call for D was not verified on the DNA. The length of the CDR3 is 17 amino acids, counting both ends. Germline CDR1 reads GTSNPN; CDR2 reads SVGIG (reference sequence).

This clonotype was detected only a few times. This sequence joins TRBV5-1 and TRBJ1-3; D uncertain. CDR3 length equals 15 residues. The germline V gene encodes CDR1 SGHRS and CDR2 YFSETQ. V lost 0 bases and J lost 0, with 7 bases in between. In DNA form, the CDR3 reads TGCGCCAGCAGCTTGGGAGACTTCTCTGGAAACACCATATATTTT. It specifies CASSLGDFSGNTIYF.

This clonotype was detected once. This could be a read error, since a much larger clone is one nucleotide away. The chain uses TRBV2 and TRBJ1-5; D call uncertain. This CDR3 has 13 amino acids. Trimming removed 6 bases from V and 6 bases from J, with 12 bases in between. Germline V gene data show CDR1 as SNHLY and CDR2 as FYNNEI. The CDR3 is CASRMYRFQPQHF. DNA for the CDR3: TGTGCCAGCAGAATGTACAGATTTCAGCCCCAGCATTTT.

This chain uses TRBV5-5 with TRBJ2-7, with 8 bases identical to TRBD1. With 4 bases clipped from V and 0 bases from J, the junction kept 3 bases outside the gene matches. The CDR3 has 14 amino acids. Germline CDR1 SGHKS, CDR2 YYEKEE (reference sequence). CDR3 bases: TGTGCCAGCAGCGCCGACAGGGGCTCCTACGAGCAGTACTTC. Its protein is CASSADRGSYEQYF.

In its sample, this clonotype is medium-sized. CDR3 sequence (DNA): TGTGCCAGCAGCAAGACAGTGTACCAAGAGACCCAGTACTTC. It specifies CASSKTVYQETQYF. The V and J genes are TRBV25-1 and TRBJ2-5; maybe TRBD1 (5 bases). Between the trimmed V and J ends, which lost 6 bases and 0 bases, there was a span of 11 bases. The CDR3 length is 14 residues. Germline CDR1 reads MGHDK; CDR2 reads SYGVNS.

This clonotype appeared a few times. V and J are TRBV19 and TRBJ2-1; tentatively, D is TRBD2 (5 bases). CDR1 is LNHDA and CDR2 is SQIVND in the germline V gene (reference sequence). V gave up 5 bases and J gave up 4 bases, with 15 bases separating them. The CDR3 loop spans 15 amino acids. Written as DNA, the CDR3 is TGTGCCAGTAGTTGGAGTAGCGCCATATACAATGAGCAGTTCTTC. This sequence encodes CASSWSSAIYNEQFF.

This clonotype was observed a handful of times. CDR3 DNA: TGTGCCAGCAGCCAAGATCTAGCGGCGGGCTACAATGAGCAGTTCTTC. It specifies CASSQDLAAGYNEQFF. This chain uses TRBV3-1 with TRBJ2-1; 7 positions match TRBD2. The CDR3 has 16 residues. Germline CDR1 and CDR2: LGHDT and YNNKEL (reference sequence). V lost 0 bases, J lost 3 bases, and 5 bases stayed unmatched.

Only a few counts were recorded for this clonotype. The chain combines TRBV7-3 with TRBJ2-1, with 9 bases identical to TRBD2. CDR3 length: 15 residues. The V gene's germline CDR1 is SGHTA and CDR2 FQGTGA. The J segment lost 0 bases and the V segment lost 5 bases, leaving 2 bases of the junction unmatched. The CDR3 region has the DNA TGTGCCAGCAGCCGTAGCGGGAGCTCCTACAATGAGCAGTTCTTC. Encoded protein: CASSRSGSSYNEQFF.

This clonotype was observed a few times. The chain has TRBV18 and TRBJ2-6; D unclear. Germline values: CDR1 KGHSH, CDR2 LQKENI. CDR3 length: 16 amino acids. V was shortened by 0 bases and J by 0 bases, with 6 bases between the two germline ends. The CDR3 loop reads CASSPPSSSGANVLTF. In DNA form, the CDR3 reads TGTGCCAGCTCACCACCCTCCAGCTCTGGGGCCAACGTCCTGACTTTC.

By frequency in the sample, this clonotype is medium-sized. V gene TRBV12-3 or TRBV12-4 combines with J gene TRBJ2-7, with 8 bases lining up with TRBD2. The CDR3 is 16 amino acids. The V gene end was trimmed by 5 bases and the J gene end by 1 base; junction bases not matched to a gene: 10. The CDR3 DNA reads as TGTGCCAGCAGTGGGGGATTTACTAGCGGTTCCTACGAGCAGTACTTC. It translates to CASSGGFTSGSYEQYF.

By sample share, this clonotype is medium-sized. The chain couples TRBV11-3 to TRBJ2-7; 7 nucleotides align to TRBD2. V lost 3 bases to trimming and J lost 6 bases; unmatched junction nucleotides: 5. Germline assignment: CDR1 SGHNT and CDR2 YENEEA. The CDR3 spans 13 residues. CDR3 residues: CASSLAGAGEQYF. The CDR3 region has the DNA TGTGCCAGCAGCTTGGCGGGAGCAGGCGAGCAGTACTTC.

This clonotype ranks as medium-sized (0.01 to 0.1%). The chain recombines TRBV12-3 or TRBV12-4 with TRBJ2-7; 7 positions match TRBD1. This CDR3 spans 12 amino acids. Germline trimming cut 5 bases from V and 6 bases from J; bases unmatched to any gene: 4. The CDR3 nucleotides are TGTGCCAGCAGTGCCACAGGGGTCGAGCAGTACTTC. It yields the protein CASSATGVEQYF.

This clonotype was detected only a few times. The rearrangement links TRBV20-1 to TRBJ2-3; 15 bases fit TRBD2. With V trimmed by 5 bases and J by 3 bases, 3 bases remained unmatched. There are 15 residues in the CDR3. Per the germline V gene, CDR1 is DFQATT and CDR2 is SNEGSKA (reference sequence). The CDR3 sequence is CSAGLAGGPTDTQYF. The CDR3 region has the DNA TGCAGTGCTGGACTAGCGGGAGGGCCGACAGATACGCAGTATTTT.